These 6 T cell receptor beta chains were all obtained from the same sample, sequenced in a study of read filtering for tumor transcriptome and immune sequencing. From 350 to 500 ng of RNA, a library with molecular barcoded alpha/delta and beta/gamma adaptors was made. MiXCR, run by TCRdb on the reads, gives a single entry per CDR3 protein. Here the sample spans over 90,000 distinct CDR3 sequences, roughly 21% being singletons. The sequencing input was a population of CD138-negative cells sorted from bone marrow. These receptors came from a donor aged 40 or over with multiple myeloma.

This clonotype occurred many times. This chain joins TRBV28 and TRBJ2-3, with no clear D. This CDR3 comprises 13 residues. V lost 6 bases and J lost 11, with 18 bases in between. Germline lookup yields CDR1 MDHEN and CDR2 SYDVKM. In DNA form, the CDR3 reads TGTGCCAGCAGACCTAGTTCCGCCGGCGGGCAGTATTTT. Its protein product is CASRPSSAGGQYF.

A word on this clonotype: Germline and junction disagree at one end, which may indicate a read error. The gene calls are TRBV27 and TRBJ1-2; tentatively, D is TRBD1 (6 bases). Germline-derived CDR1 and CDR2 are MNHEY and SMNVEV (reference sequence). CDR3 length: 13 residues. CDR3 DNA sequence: TGTGCCGGCAGCTACAGGGAGAACTATGGCTACACCTTC. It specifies CAGSYRENYGYTF.

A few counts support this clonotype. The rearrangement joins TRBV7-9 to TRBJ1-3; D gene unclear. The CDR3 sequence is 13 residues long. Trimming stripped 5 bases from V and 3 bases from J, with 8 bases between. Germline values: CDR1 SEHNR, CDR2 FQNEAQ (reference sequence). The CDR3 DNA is TGTGCCAGCAGCCTCCTTCTTGGAAACACCATATATTTT. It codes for CASSLLLGNTIYF.

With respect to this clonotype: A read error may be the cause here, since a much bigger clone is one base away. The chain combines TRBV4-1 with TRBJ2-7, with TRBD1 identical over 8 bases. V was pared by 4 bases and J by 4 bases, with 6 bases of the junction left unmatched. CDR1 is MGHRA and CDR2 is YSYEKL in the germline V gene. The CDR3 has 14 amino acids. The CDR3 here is CASSPGQEPYEQYF. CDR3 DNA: TGCGCCAGCAGCCCGGGACAGGAACCATACGAGCAGTACTTC.

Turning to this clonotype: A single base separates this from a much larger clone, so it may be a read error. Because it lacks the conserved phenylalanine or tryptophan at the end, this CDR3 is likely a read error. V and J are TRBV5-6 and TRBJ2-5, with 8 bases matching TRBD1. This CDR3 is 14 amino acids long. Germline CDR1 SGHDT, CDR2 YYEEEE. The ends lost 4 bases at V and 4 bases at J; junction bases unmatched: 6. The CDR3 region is CASSAGQGGETQYS. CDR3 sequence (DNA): TGTGCCAGCAGCGCTGGACAGGGTGGAGAGACCCAGTACTCC.

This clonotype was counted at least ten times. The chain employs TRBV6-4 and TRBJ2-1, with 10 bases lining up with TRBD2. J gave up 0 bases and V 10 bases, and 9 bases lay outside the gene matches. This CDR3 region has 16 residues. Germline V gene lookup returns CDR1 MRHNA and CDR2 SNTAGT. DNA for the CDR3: TGTGCCACACGCCAGTTAGCGGGGGGCTCCTACAATGAGCAGTTCTTC. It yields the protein CATRQLAGGSYNEQFF.